The 31 T cell receptor beta chains in this list originate from one sample, sequenced in a study of low-dose radiotherapy and immunotherapy resistance in tumors. The time point is: before trial treatment. Alpha and beta chains were covered, as first-strand cDNA relied on TRAV- and TRBV-specific primers. With a constant-region primer and a V-primer adapter, TCRs were subjected to around 20 PCR cycles of amplification. Via MiXCR, TCRdb re-called the reads, giving one row per CDR3 protein. This table has 60,000 to 90,000 distinct CDR3 sequences, less than 35% appearing once. The sample consisted of PBMCs, taken before treatment. Source of these receptors: a female donor with ovarian cancer.

This clonotype was observed at least ten times. J is TRBJ1-5 and V is TRBV6-2 or TRBV6-3; D is uncertain. This CDR3 is 12 amino acids long. Germline loops: CDR1 MNHEY, CDR2 SVGEGT. V lost 4 bases, J lost 9 bases, and 10 bases lay in between. The DNA for the CDR3 is TGTGCCAGCAGTTTCGCGGTGGGGCCCCAGCATTTT. Protein product: CASSFAVGPQHF.

Many counts were recorded for this clonotype. The chain links TRBV27 to TRBJ2-5; D gene unclear. Germline V lookup: CDR1 MNHEY, CDR2 SMNVEV (reference sequence). This CDR3 comprises 14 residues. V was cut by 10 bases and J by 1 base, with 16 bases left in between. The CDR3 coding sequence is TGTGCCACAGTCACGCCGACTTTCCAAGAGACCCAGTACTTC. This sequence encodes CATVTPTFQETQYF.

V and J are TRBV28 and TRBJ2-7; 10 bases agree with TRBD2. The CDR3 is made up of 14 amino acids. V shed 8 bases and J 4 bases; nucleotides not matched to a gene: 8. Germline V CDR1 and CDR2: MDHEN, SYDVKM. Here the CDR3 reads CASRRASGGYEQYF. DNA for the CDR3: TGTGCCAGCCGCAGGGCTAGCGGGGGTTACGAGCAGTACTTC.

This clonotype has ten or more counts. The rearrangement links TRBV2 to TRBJ1-2; D remains unclear. This CDR3 spans 13 amino acids. V dropped 8 bases and J dropped 4 bases, with 14 bases sitting between them. Germline CDR1 reads SNHLY; CDR2 reads FYNNEI. This chain's CDR3 is CASVGRPLYGYTF. Here the CDR3 DNA reads TGTGCCAGCGTCGGCAGGCCTCTCTATGGCTACACCTTC.

This clonotype came up many times. The rearrangement links TRBV4-1 to TRBJ2-6, with a weak D call TRBD2 (5 bases). There are 17 residues in the CDR3. Germline V gives CDR1 MGHRA, CDR2 YSYEKL. V lost 0 bases and J 4 bases, leaving 13 bases between the germline ends. This chain's CDR3 is CASSQDWPGEGANVLTF. Written as DNA, the CDR3 is TGCGCCAGCAGCCAAGATTGGCCCGGGGAGGGGGCCAACGTCCTGACTTTC.

This clonotype was detected many times. The chain combines TRBV5-1 with TRBJ1-4; the D gene is possibly TRBD1 (5 bases). Trimming shortened V by 0 bases and J by 6 bases, and 18 bases separated the two germline ends. The CDR3 is 17 amino acids. Per the germline V gene, CDR1 is SGHRS and CDR2 is YFSETQ. The CDR3 bases are TGCGCCAGCAGCTTGGGGAGGGGAACCATCAGAGATGAAAAACTGTTTTTT. Amino acids: CASSLGRGTIRDEKLFF.

This clonotype was counted ten times or more. CDR3 coding DNA: TGCGCCAGCAGCCTACTAGCGGGAGCTGGGGCCAACGTCCTGACTTTC. Translating gives CASSLLAGAGANVLTF. The chain joins TRBV4-1 to TRBJ2-6; 11 bases are a match to TRBD2. In germline, CDR1 is MGHRA, CDR2 YSYEKL. The length of the CDR3 is 16 residues. Germline trimming cut 4 bases from V and 2 bases from J; bases unmatched to any gene: 1.

This clonotype appeared many times. The chain carries TRBV5-1 and TRBJ2-4, with 9 bases that match TRBD1. Germline CDR1 is SGHRS and CDR2 is YFSETQ. V trimming: 5 bases; J trimming: 0 bases; junction bases outside the gene matches: 9. The CDR3 loop spans 17 amino acids. In nucleotides, the CDR3 is TGCGCCAGCAGGGAGACAGGGGGGACGGGAGCCAAAAACATTCAGTACTTC. This encodes CASRETGGTGAKNIQYF.

This clonotype was seen many times. V usage is TRBV11-3 and J usage is TRBJ2-7; TRBD2 matches at 7 bases. The CDR3 extends over 13 amino acids. The ends lost 8 bases at V and 7 bases at J; junction bases unmatched: 11. From germline, CDR1 is SGHNT and CDR2 YENEEA. CDR3 residues: CASSPRTSHEQYF. The CDR3 nucleotides are TGTGCCAGCTCACCGAGGACTAGTCATGAGCAGTACTTC.

This clonotype was counted at least ten times. This sequence joins TRBV11-2 and TRBJ1-2; D perhaps matches TRBD1 (5 bases). This CDR3 comprises 13 residues. Germline values: CDR1 SGHAT, CDR2 FQNNGV. Trimming pared 5 bases from V and 13 bases from J, leaving 20 bases between. CDR3 sequence (DNA): TGTGCCAGCAGCCTAGCCGGTGGGACGATTTTCACCTTC. Translated: CASSLAGGTIFTF.

The J gene is TRBJ1-5, the V gene TRBV2; tentative D call: TRBD1 (6 bases). CDR1 and CDR2 from the germline V gene are SNHLY and FYNNEI. This CDR3 comprises 13 residues. Trimming pared 6 bases from V and 6 bases from J, leaving 12 bases between. Here the CDR3 DNA reads TGTGCCAGCAGGCGGGGGGCTGGTCAGCCCCAGCATTTT. This sequence encodes CASRRGAGQPQHF.

This clonotype has a count of ten or more. CDR3 amino acids: CASSSGQGQWEQYF. The CDR3 DNA reads as TGTGCCAGCAGTTCTGGCCAAGGGCAATGGGAGCAGTACTTC. The chain has TRBV12-3 or TRBV12-4 and TRBJ2-7; D call uncertain. With 4 bases removed from V and 7 bases from J, the gap between germline ends came to 17 bases. This CDR3 has 14 residues.

This clonotype was counted many times. This chain links TRBV6-2 or TRBV6-3 with TRBJ2-7; a possible D gene is TRBD2 (6 bases). Per germline, CDR1 MNHEY and CDR2 SVGEGT. The CDR3 spans 14 residues. V was cut by 2 bases and J by 0 bases, with 8 bases left in between. The CDR3 bases are TGTGCCAGCAGTTACCCCGGGAGCTCCTACGAGCAGTACTTC. This sequence encodes CASSYPGSSYEQYF.

Ten or more counts support this clonotype. The chain has TRBV12-3 or TRBV12-4 and TRBJ2-1; either TRBD1 or TRBD2 may fit D (5 bases each). V gave up 1 base and J gave up 10 bases, with 8 bases separating them. The CDR3 extends over 12 amino acids. CDR3 sequence: CASSLEGTEQFF. CDR3 in DNA: TGTGCCAGCAGTTTAGAGGGGACGGAGCAGTTCTTC.

The chain combines TRBV5-1 with TRBJ2-2; 7 bases agree with TRBD1. Trimming removed 4 bases from V and 4 bases from J; junction bases left unmatched: 7. The CDR3 has 15 amino acids. Germline CDR1 and CDR2: SGHRS and YFSETQ. The CDR3 is CASSDREQGTGELFF. For the CDR3, the DNA is TGCGCCAGCAGCGACAGGGAGCAGGGCACCGGGGAGCTGTTTTTT. The full variable domain, completed using reference TRBV5-1 and TRBJ2-2, is KAGVTQTPRYLIKTRGQQVTLSCSPISGHRSVSWYQQTPGQGLQFLFEYFSETQRNKGNFPGRFSGRQFSNSRSEMNVSTLELGDSALYLCASSDREQGTGELFFGEGSRLTVL.

This clonotype showed up just a few times. The CDR3 nucleotides read TGTGCCAGCTCACCAATACAGGGAGGGGTTCAGCCCCAGCATTTT. Translating it yields CASSPIQGGVQPQHF. The chain recombines TRBV18 with TRBJ1-5; tentative D call: TRBD1 (6 bases). The CDR3 length is 15 residues. The V and J ends lost 2 bases and 6 bases respectively, with 14 bases between them. From germline, CDR1 is KGHSH and CDR2 LQKENI.

This clonotype was picked up a small number of times. V is TRBV20-1 and J is TRBJ2-7, with TRBD1 matching over 11 bases. This CDR3 spans 13 amino acids. The V and J ends lost 5 bases and 4 bases, in that order; junction bases with no gene match: 4. Germline V gene data show CDR1 as DFQATT and CDR2 as SNEGSKA (reference sequence). CDR3 in amino acids: CSAAGTGGYEQYF. CDR3 nucleotide sequence: TGCAGTGCTGCCGGGACAGGGGGGTACGAGCAGTACTTC.

V usage is TRBV2 and J usage is TRBJ1-5, with D perhaps TRBD1 (5 bases). Germline V lookup: CDR1 SNHLY, CDR2 FYNNEI. The V end was cut by 4 bases, the J end by 7 bases, with 8 bases between. This CDR3 has 12 residues. CDR3 sequence reads: CASSVDRQPQHF. CDR3 bases: TGTGCCAGCAGTGTTGACAGACAGCCCCAGCATTTT.

This chain uses TRBV28 with TRBJ2-2; the match to TRBD2 covers 7 bases. The germline V gene has CDR1 MDHEN and CDR2 SYDVKM. The V and J ends lost 8 bases and 1 base, in that order; junction bases with no gene match: 4. The CDR3 sequence is 14 residues long. In DNA, the CDR3 is TGTGCCAGCTCGACGGGAGGGAACACCGGGGAGCTGTTTTTT. The encoded protein is CASSTGGNTGELFF. The full variable domain, rest sourced from reference TRBV28 and TRBJ2-2, is DVKVTQSSRYLVKRTGEKVFLECVQDMDHENMFWYRQDPGLGLRLIYFSYDVKMKEKGDIPEGYSVSREKKERFSLILESASTNQTSMYLCASSTGGNTGELFFGEGSRLTVL.

This clonotype was counted ten times or more. The CDR3 here is CASSIPPGQVYGELFF. DNA for the CDR3: TGCGCCAGCAGCATTCCCCCGGGACAGGTCTACGGGGAGCTGTTTTTT. This chain links TRBV5-1 with TRBJ2-2; 8 nucleotides line up with TRBD1. The CDR3 is 16 residues long. CDR1 and CDR2 (germline): SGHRS, YFSETQ. V gave up 4 bases and J gave up 7 bases; unmatched junction bases: 12.

In the case of this clonotype: A single base is all that separates this from a far larger clone, so a read error is likely. The V gene is TRBV13, the J gene TRBJ2-7; TRBD1 agrees at 11 bases. The CDR3 spans 16 residues. The ends lost 5 bases at V and 7 bases at J; junction bases unmatched: 13. Germline V gives CDR1 PRHDT, CDR2 FYEKMQ (reference sequence). CDR3 sequence reads: CASSGPGQGVGNEQYF. In DNA form, the CDR3 reads TGTGCCAGCAGCGGGCCGGGACAGGGGGTGGGAAATGAGCAGTACTTC.

This clonotype showed up many times. The chain recombines TRBV20-1 with TRBJ2-3, with TRBD2 matching 12 bases. The germline CDR1 and CDR2 sequences are DFQATT and SNEGSKA (reference sequence). The CDR3 loop spans 15 amino acids. Trimming removed 3 bases from V and 2 bases from J; junction bases left unmatched: 3. CDR3 nucleotide sequence: TGCAGTGCTAGTACTAGCGGGGGGTCCACAGATACGCAGTATTTT. This translates into CSASTSGGSTDTQYF.

The V gene is TRBV30, the J gene TRBJ1-2; TRBD1 aligns across 7 bases. After removal of 0 bases from V and 2 bases from J, the junction contained 6 bases not matched to a gene. Per germline, CDR1 GTSNPN and CDR2 SVGIG (reference sequence). The CDR3 has 15 amino acids. The CDR3 is CAWSVGQGVNYGYTF. Here the CDR3 DNA reads TGTGCCTGGAGTGTAGGTCAGGGGGTAAACTATGGCTACACCTTC.

The V gene is TRBV6-2 or TRBV6-3, the J gene TRBJ1-5; D is uncertain. With 5 bases removed from V and 1 base from J, the gap between germline ends came to 3 bases. The germline V gene encodes CDR1 MNHEY and CDR2 SVGEGT. This CDR3 contains 12 residues. Written as DNA, the CDR3 is TGTGCCAGCAGTGGCAGCAATCAGCCCCAGCATTTT. This encodes CASSGSNQPQHF.

This clonotype was recorded once. The rearrangement uses TRBV6-2 or TRBV6-3 and TRBJ2-7; TRBD2 matches 10 bases. The CDR3 is 14 amino acids. Germline CDR1 is MNHEY and CDR2 is SVGEGT. V trimming: 0 bases; J trimming: 4 bases; junction bases outside the gene matches: 0. CDR3 residues: CASSYSSGGYEQYF. As DNA, the CDR3 is TGTGCCAGCAGTTACTCTAGCGGGGGGTACGAGCAGTACTTC.

In this sample, this clonotype turned up many times. The CDR3 region is CASSRLAGIYEQYF. DNA for the CDR3: TGTGCCAGCAGTCGACTAGCGGGAATCTACGAGCAGTACTTC. V and J are TRBV6-2 or TRBV6-3 and TRBJ2-7, with 11 bases lining up with TRBD2. J gave up 3 bases and V 5 bases, and 3 bases lay outside the gene matches. Germline V gene lookup returns CDR1 MNHEY and CDR2 SVGEGT. This CDR3 has 14 amino acids.

The V and J genes are TRBV3-1 and TRBJ1-1; 7 bases fit TRBD1. Germline assignment: CDR1 LGHDT and CDR2 YNNKEL (reference sequence). V was pared by 4 bases and J by 5 bases, with 13 bases of the junction left unmatched. The CDR3 covers 16 residues. In DNA, the CDR3 is TGTGCCAGCAGCCGCCCCCAAATACAGGGGAGGACTGAAGCTTTCTTT. Translated, it gives CASSRPQIQGRTEAFF.

The V gene is TRBV12-3 or TRBV12-4, the J gene TRBJ2-1; D remains unclear. This CDR3 spans 15 amino acids. Deletions cut 8 bases from V and 4 bases from J, with 18 bases between. The CDR3 sequence: CASEPSNTRYNEQFF. DNA for the CDR3: TGTGCCAGCGAACCGAGTAATACAAGATACAATGAGCAGTTCTTC.

There are many counts of this clonotype. This sequence joins TRBV30 and TRBJ1-5; possible D gene TRBD1, 5 bases. The CDR3 is made up of 14 amino acids. V dropped 0 bases and J dropped 4 bases, with 10 bases sitting between them. The V gene's germline CDR1 is GTSNPN and CDR2 SVGIG (reference sequence). Here the CDR3 DNA reads TGTGCCTGGAGTGTGGGGCAGCGAAATCAGCCCCAGCATTTT. Translation gives CAWSVGQRNQPQHF.

The sample holds many counts of this clonotype. The chain is built from TRBV11-3 and TRBJ2-1; the D gene is possibly TRBD2 (6 bases). The V and J ends lost 3 bases and 4 bases respectively, with 13 bases between them. Germline V CDR1 and CDR2: SGHNT, YENEEA. The CDR3 runs to 15 residues. The CDR3 nucleotides read TGTGCCAGCAGCTTGGGTAGCGGTCCATACAATGAGCAGTTCTTC. Protein product: CASSLGSGPYNEQFF.

This clonotype was counted many times. The V and J genes are TRBV20-1 and TRBJ2-1, with 8 nucleotides matching TRBD2. V shed 3 bases, J shed 8 bases, and the junction held 6 bases outside the gene matches. Germline V gene sequence: CDR1 DFQATT, CDR2 SNEGSKA (reference sequence). The CDR3 length is 13 residues. The CDR3, as DNA: TGCAGTGCTAGCGGGAGGGTCTCAGATGAGCAGTTCTTC. Amino acid sequence: CSASGRVSDEQFF.